Listed below are T cell receptor beta chains from one sample, sequenced in a study of blood T cell repertoires in COVID-19. Generated by immunoSEQ multiplex PCR, the TCRdb table keeps only in-frame clones and is missing some. The profile shows roughly 100,000 clones, 80% to 90% of them singletons. Material for sequencing was peripheral blood. The receptors here all came from a man in his forties or fifties with active or convalescent COVID-19. CDR3s include the opening cysteine and the closing phenylalanine or tryptophan. A D gene is named only where the DNA matches it firmly. The size field is filled for only some rows; it gives once, few, many or a size class.

cdr3_length d_call clone_size j_call v_call cdr3_nt cdr3_aa
15 NA NA TRBJ1-6 TRBV11-1 TGTGCCAGCAGCCCCGGGTCGACTAATAATTCACCCCTCCACTTT CASSPGSTNNSPLHF
15 NA once TRBJ1-6 TRBV19 TGTGCCAGTAGTACCCTGACTGGAATTAATTCACCCCTCCACTTT CASSTLTGINSPLHF
14 NA once TRBJ2-7 TRBV7-2 TGTGCCAGCAGCTTATCAGGCAGCTCCTACGAGCAGTACTTC CASSLSGSSYEQYF
8 NA NA TRBJ1-6 TRBV20-1 TGCAGTGCTAGAGATGGCTACTTT CSARDGYF
14 NA NA TRBJ2-7 TRBV7-8 TGTGCCAGCAGCCTCCTGTCGGGAGCCAACGAGCAGTACTTC CASSLLSGANEQYF
15 NA once TRBJ1-2 TRBV4-3 TGCGCCAGCAGCCAAGTAGGTCTGGGCAGCTATGGCTACACCTTC CASSQVGLGSYGYTF
16 NA NA TRBJ2-1 TRBV27 TGTGCCAGCAGTAGAGAGACAGGTTTTTCCTACAATGAGCAGTTCTTC CASSRETGFSYNEQFF
14 NA NA TRBJ1-5 TRBV18 TGTGCCAGCTCACCACAGGGGGGCAATCAGCCCCAGCATTTT CASSPQGGNQPQHF
15 TRBD1 NA TRBJ1-2 TRBV3-1/TRBV3-2 TGTGCCAGCAGCTTGGGGACAGCAGGAAACTATGGCTACACCTTC CASSLGTAGNYGYTF
14 NA NA TRBJ2-7 TRBV19 TGTGCCAGTAGTTTTACAGGGTCCTCCTACGAGCAGTACTTC CASSFTGSSYEQYF
13 NA NA TRBJ2-7 TRBV6-5 TGTGCCAGCAGATCCCCTTCGCGCTACGAGCAGTACTTC CASRSPSRYEQYF
14 TRBD1 many TRBJ1-1 TRBV11-2 TGTGCCAGCAGCGTAAGCGCAGGGGGCACTGAAGCTTTCTTT CASSVSAGGTEAFF
16 TRBD2 NA TRBJ2-7 TRBV9 TGTGCCAGCAGCGTCAGCCCCACGGCGGGGGGGCTCGAGCAGTACTTC CASSVSPTAGGLEQYF
16 NA few TRBJ2-7 TRBV6-1 TGTGCCAGCAGTGAAGCGGGCCAGATGGGCACCTACGAGCAGTACTTC CASSEAGQMGTYEQYF
17 TRBD1 NA TRBJ1-3 TRBV19 TGTGCCAGTAGCCCCCTCGGACAGGGGGCATCTGGAAACACCATATATTTT CASSPLGQGASGNTIYF
16 TRBD2 NA TRBJ2-3 TRBV3-1/TRBV3-2 TGTGCCAGCAGCCCACAGGGACTAGCGGGGCCAGATACGCAGTATTTT CASSPQGLAGPDTQYF
15 NA NA TRBJ2-1 TRBV25-1 TGTGCCAGCAGTGAATCAGGTTTGGGTGGGAATGAGCAGTTCTTC CASSESGLGGNEQFF